This passage covers 28 T cell receptor beta chains from one sample sequenced in a study of metastatic and nonmetastatic thyroid tumors. TCRdb used MiXCR to call clones anew from the PCR reads. This sample carries roughly 30,000 clones, about a sixth of them seen once, and the ten largest clones take about 7.3%. All patients were untreated before thyroid surgery. Specimen: blood. The receptors come from a female donor with papillary thyroid cancer or a benign thyroid nodule (not recorded which). Some clones in this sample may be carry-over from other donors' samples.

This rearrangement joins TRBV27 to TRBJ2-3, with D perhaps matching TRBD1 or TRBD2 (6 bases each). V was shortened by 6 bases and J by 8 bases, with 18 bases between the two germline ends. CDR1 and CDR2 (germline): MNHEY, SMNVEV (reference sequence). The CDR3 covers 14 residues. The CDR3 sequence is CASSQGPGGATQYF. The CDR3, as DNA: TGTGCCAGCAGCCAGGGGCCCGGAGGGGCTACGCAGTATTTT.

This clone was detected many times. The V gene is TRBV28, the J gene TRBJ1-5, with D perhaps TRBD1 (5 bases). Looked up from germline, CDR1 is MDHEN and CDR2 is SYDVKM. Trimming stripped 6 bases from V and 8 bases from J, with 14 bases between. This CDR3 has 13 residues. The CDR3 spells CASSGTFVEPQHF. In nucleotides, the CDR3 is TGTGCCAGCAGCGGGACCTTTGTCGAGCCCCAGCATTTT.

This clone was counted ten times or more. The J gene is TRBJ2-2, the V gene TRBV11-1; D perhaps matches TRBD1 (6 bases). The length of the CDR3 is 14 residues. CDR1 and CDR2 (germline): SGHAT, FQDESV (reference sequence). Trimming shortened V by 1 base and J by 5 bases, and 8 bases separated the two germline ends. The CDR3 DNA reads as TGTGCCAGCAGCTTAGACGGACAGACCGGGGAGCTGTTTTTT. Residues: CASSLDGQTGELFF.

This clone was found many times. The rearrangement joins TRBV11-2 to TRBJ2-7; D not certain. Per germline, CDR1 SGHAT and CDR2 FQNNGV. The V gene lost 6 bases and the J gene lost 3 bases, with 6 bases spanning the gap. This CDR3 has 11 residues. CDR3 nucleotides: TGTGCCAGCAGTCTACGCTACGAGCAGTACTTC. Residues: CASSLRYEQYF.

This clone is medium-sized. The chain couples TRBV7-9 to TRBJ2-7, with D tentatively TRBD1 (6 bases). Germline-derived CDR1 and CDR2 are SEHNR and FQNEAQ (reference sequence). Between the trimmed V and J ends, which lost 0 bases and 5 bases, there was a span of 8 bases. This CDR3 is 13 amino acids long. The CDR3 region has the DNA TGTGCCAGCAGCTTAGCAAACAGGGACGAGCAGTACTTC. Amino acids: CASSLANRDEQYF.

This clone has at least ten counts. The rearrangement uses TRBV3-1 and TRBJ1-1; D remains ambiguous. The V gene lost 5 bases and the J gene lost 5 bases, with 9 bases spanning the gap. The CDR3 has 12 amino acids. Germline V gene lookup returns CDR1 LGHDT and CDR2 YNNKEL (reference sequence). CDR3 loop: CASSFRGTEAFF. For the CDR3, the DNA is TGTGCCAGCAGCTTCAGAGGGACTGAAGCTTTCTTT.

This clone was seen ten or more times. The rearrangement uses TRBV2 and TRBJ2-1, with a tentative D call TRBD1 (5 bases). Between the trimmed V and J ends, which lost 3 bases and 0 bases, there was a span of 12 bases. The length of the CDR3 is 16 residues. The V gene's germline CDR1 is SNHLY and CDR2 FYNNEI. Here the CDR3 reads CASSEIGQGSYNEQFF. CDR3 coding DNA: TGTGCCAGCAGTGAGATAGGGCAGGGCTCCTACAATGAGCAGTTCTTC.

This clone was picked up many times. The V call is TRBV11-2, the J call TRBJ1-1, with 8 bases fitting TRBD1. Trimming at V came to 4 bases and at J to 5 bases, leaving 12 bases not matched to a gene. Germline V gene data show CDR1 as SGHAT and CDR2 as FQNNGV. The CDR3 is 16 amino acids. Here the CDR3 reads CASSSYTGGARTEAFF. The CDR3 region has the DNA TGTGCCAGCAGCTCGTATACAGGGGGGGCCAGGACTGAAGCTTTCTTT.

At least ten counts were recorded for this clone. V gene TRBV3-1 combines with J gene TRBJ2-1; D is ambiguous. This CDR3 spans 12 amino acids. V was pared by 8 bases and J by 5 bases, with 10 bases between. Germline V CDR1 and CDR2: LGHDT, YNNKEL (reference sequence). The CDR3 here is CASPLDNNEQFF. The CDR3 DNA is TGTGCCAGCCCTCTTGACAACAATGAGCAGTTCTTC.

By share, this clone ranks as medium-sized. The chain employs TRBV28 and TRBJ2-2, with 8 bases matching TRBD2. The CDR3 covers 16 residues. Per the germline V gene, CDR1 is MDHEN and CDR2 is SYDVKM. V trimming: 4 bases; J trimming: 6 bases; junction bases outside the gene matches: 10. The chain's CDR3 is CASSSPSGRGPGELFF. The CDR3 region has the DNA TGTGCCAGCAGTTCCCCCAGCGGGAGAGGGCCCGGGGAGCTGTTTTTT.

This clone occurred many times. The chain has TRBV6-1 and TRBJ1-5, with D tentatively TRBD1 (6 bases). This CDR3 comprises 13 residues. Looked up from germline, CDR1 is MNHNS and CDR2 is SASEGT. Trimming removed 5 bases at V and 5 bases at J, with 10 bases between. CDR3 DNA sequence: TGTGCCAGCAGTCACAGGGACGATCAGCCCCAGCATTTT. It yields the protein CASSHRDDQPQHF.

This clone was picked up many times. CDR3 in DNA: TGTGCCAGCACAGTAAACCCTTCGGGAGGAAACACCATATATTTT. Protein sequence: CASTVNPSGGNTIYF. This chain connects TRBV6-1 to TRBJ1-3; D remains unclear. Germline V gives CDR1 MNHNS, CDR2 SASEGT. The CDR3 has 15 residues. V dropped 7 bases and J dropped 4 bases, with 17 bases sitting between them.

This clone has a count of ten or more. V and J are TRBV7-9 and TRBJ1-2; 8 bases are a match to TRBD1. Germline values: CDR1 SEHNR, CDR2 FQNEAQ (reference sequence). Trimming at V came to 4 bases and at J to 4 bases, leaving 8 bases not matched to a gene. The CDR3 sequence is 15 residues long. The CDR3 loop is CASSYGDGTGYGYTF. CDR3 in DNA: TGTGCCAGCAGCTACGGAGACGGGACAGGCTATGGCTACACCTTC.

This clone appeared many times. The junction does not match germline at one end; this may be a read error. This chain joins TRBV6-1 and TRBJ2-6, with D uncertain. Per the germline V gene, CDR1 is MNHNS and CDR2 is SASEGT. The CDR3 sequence is 15 residues long. CDR3 region: CASTERVSGANVLTF. The CDR3 DNA reads TGTGCCAGCACTGAACGGGTCTCTGGGGCCAACGTCCTGACTTTC.

At least ten counts were recorded for this clone. This may arise from a read error, as a much more abundant clone is one base away. Additional DNA sequences in this sample encode the identical CDR3. The CDR3 nucleotides are TGCAGTGCTAGAATGGGGGGTGAGCAGTACTTC. Its protein is CSARMGGEQYF. The gene calls are TRBV20-1 and TRBJ2-7; a possible D gene is TRBD2 (6 bases). V was trimmed by 2 bases and J by 7 bases, leaving 9 bases between them. Germline V lookup: CDR1 DFQATT, CDR2 SNEGSKA (reference sequence). The CDR3 covers 11 residues.

This clone has a handful of counts. The junction does not match germline at one end; this may be a read error. V gene TRBV10-3 combines with J gene TRBJ2-7, with TRBD2 matching over 8 bases. This CDR3 spans 15 amino acids. Germline V gene sequence: CDR1 ENHRY, CDR2 SYGVKD. The CDR3 region has the DNA TGTGACATCAGGGGAGGGAGTAGCGGGGACTACGAGCAGTACTTC. Translation: CDIRGGSSGDYEQYF.

This clone was counted ten times or more. The rearrangement uses TRBV12-3 or TRBV12-4 and TRBJ1-5; possible D gene TRBD1, 5 bases. Trimming removed 8 bases at V and 0 bases at J, with 8 bases between. There are 13 residues in the CDR3. The CDR3 region is CASRGDSNQPQHF. The CDR3 DNA reads TGTGCCAGCCGGGGCGATAGCAATCAGCCCCAGCATTTT.

This clone is labeled medium-sized. The rearrangement uses TRBV20-1 and TRBJ2-5, with D perhaps TRBD2 (6 bases). Germline CDR1 DFQATT, CDR2 SNEGSKA (reference sequence). The CDR3 contains 14 residues. The germline V and J ends were trimmed by 6 bases and 1 base, with 15 bases remaining between them. The CDR3 spells CSARTGAPQETQYF. The CDR3 nucleotides are TGCAGTGCCCGGACGGGAGCCCCCCAAGAGACCCAGTACTTC.

This clone was recorded a few times. The chain links TRBV28 to TRBJ2-7; D is ambiguous. The CDR3 runs to 11 residues. V shed 6 bases and J shed 7 bases, with 10 bases lying between them. Germline-derived CDR1 and CDR2 are MDHEN and SYDVKM. The CDR3 here is CASRSLGEQYF. CDR3 bases: TGTGCCAGCAGGTCTCTTGGGGAGCAGTACTTC.

The sample holds many counts of this clone. The chain is built from TRBV20-1 and TRBJ2-1; 11 nucleotides match TRBD2. CDR1 and CDR2 (germline): DFQATT, SNEGSKA (reference sequence). CDR3 size: 16 residues. V lost 1 base, J lost 3 bases, and 5 bases stayed unmatched. The CDR3 DNA is TGCAGTGCTAGAGGACTAGCGGGACGGAACTACAATGAGCAGTTCTTC. It translates to CSARGLAGRNYNEQFF.

The chain recombines TRBV28 with TRBJ1-1, with D perhaps TRBD1 (5 bases). The CDR3 covers 16 residues. Germline-derived CDR1 and CDR2 are MDHEN and SYDVKM. V was pared by 4 bases and J by 0 bases, with 15 bases between. CDR3 nucleotide sequence: TGTGCCAGCAGTTCCGCGGGGGATAATGTGAACACTGAAGCTTTCTTT. Translated: CASSSAGDNVNTEAFF.

This clone appeared many times. The chain's CDR3 is CATSRDWGLASISYEQYF. The DNA of the CDR3 is TGTGCCACCAGCAGAGATTGGGGACTAGCATCAATCTCCTACGAGCAGTACTTC. This sequence joins TRBV15 and TRBJ2-7; the match to TRBD2 covers 9 bases. Trimming cost V 0 bases and J 0 bases; bases outside gene matches: 9. Germline V gene lookup returns CDR1 LNHNV and CDR2 YYDKDF (reference sequence). CDR3 length: 18 amino acids.

This clone was seen only a few times. The junction and the germline gene differ at one end; a read error may be behind it. The V call is TRBV6-1, the J call TRBJ2-7; possibly TRBD2 for D (6 bases). This CDR3 is 13 amino acids long. From germline, CDR1 is MNHNS and CDR2 SASEGT. This CDR3 reads CAGSIRDCYEQYF. CDR3 DNA: TGTGCCGGCAGCATCCGGGACTGCTACGAGCAGTACTTC.

By proportion, this clone is medium-sized. The chain combines TRBV6-1 with TRBJ2-2; TRBD1 might be the D (6 bases). Germline CDR1 is MNHNS and CDR2 is SASEGT. With 7 bases removed from V and 0 bases from J, the gap between germline ends came to 12 bases. The CDR3 is 15 residues long. The CDR3: CASTRQEPNTGELFF. Written as DNA, the CDR3 is TGTGCCAGCACCCGACAGGAACCGAACACCGGGGAGCTGTTTTTT.

The chain recombines TRBV11-2 with TRBJ1-2, with D unclear. Germline V gene data show CDR1 as SGHAT and CDR2 as FQNNGV. The CDR3 consists of 12 residues. The V and J ends lost 5 bases and 2 bases respectively, with 6 bases between them. The chain's CDR3 is CASSARNYGYTF. The CDR3, as DNA: TGTGCCAGCAGCGCAAGAAACTATGGCTACACCTTC.

This clone has at least ten counts. The chain links TRBV15 to TRBJ1-1; 10 nucleotides agree with TRBD1. This CDR3 spans 15 amino acids. Germline CDR1 and CDR2: LNHNV and YYDKDF (reference sequence). V was clipped by 3 bases and J by 3 bases; unmatched bases: 4. CDR3 in DNA: TGTGCCACCAGCAGGGCCGGGACAGGGGACACTGAAGCTTTCTTT. It encodes CATSRAGTGDTEAFF.

This clone was observed many times. The gene calls are TRBV5-4 and TRBJ1-2, with TRBD1 identical over 8 bases. This CDR3 is built from 14 residues. V lost 0 bases, J lost 8 bases, and 6 bases stayed unmatched. The germline V gene encodes CDR1 SGHNT and CDR2 YYREEE (reference sequence). The CDR3: CASSLGQGFSGYTF. CDR3 nucleotides: TGTGCCAGCAGCTTGGGACAGGGGTTTTCAGGCTACACCTTC.

This clone showed up many times. V gene TRBV2 combines with J gene TRBJ1-1, with D maybe TRBD1 (5 bases). Between the trimmed V and J ends, which lost 0 bases and 6 bases, there was a span of 14 bases. The CDR3 spans 15 residues. Germline lookup yields CDR1 SNHLY and CDR2 FYNNEI. The CDR3 loop reads CASSEAIAGKAEAFF. The CDR3 DNA is TGTGCCAGCAGTGAAGCGATAGCAGGGAAGGCTGAAGCTTTCTTT.